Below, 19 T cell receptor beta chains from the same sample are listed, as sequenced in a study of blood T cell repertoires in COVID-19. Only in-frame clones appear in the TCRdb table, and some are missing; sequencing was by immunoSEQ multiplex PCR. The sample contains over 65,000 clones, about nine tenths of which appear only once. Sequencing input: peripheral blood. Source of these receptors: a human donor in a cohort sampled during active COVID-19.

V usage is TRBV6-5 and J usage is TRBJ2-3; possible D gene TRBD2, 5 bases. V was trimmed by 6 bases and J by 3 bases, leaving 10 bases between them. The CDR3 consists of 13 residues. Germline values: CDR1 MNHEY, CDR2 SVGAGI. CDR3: CASSGRGTDTQYF. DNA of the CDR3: TGTGCCAGCAGCGGCCGAGGGACAGATACGCAGTATTTT.

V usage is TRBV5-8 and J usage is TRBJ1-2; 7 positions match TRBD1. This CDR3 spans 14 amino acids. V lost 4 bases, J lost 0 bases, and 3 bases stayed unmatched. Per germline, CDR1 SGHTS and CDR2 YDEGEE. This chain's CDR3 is CASSNRGSNYGYTF. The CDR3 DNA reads TGTGCCAGCAGCAACAGGGGATCTAACTATGGCTACACCTTC.

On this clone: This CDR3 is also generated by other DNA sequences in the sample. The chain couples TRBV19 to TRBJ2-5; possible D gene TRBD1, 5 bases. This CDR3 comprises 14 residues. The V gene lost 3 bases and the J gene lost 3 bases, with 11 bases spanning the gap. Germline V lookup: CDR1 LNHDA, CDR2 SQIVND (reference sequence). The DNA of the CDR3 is TGTGCCAGTAGTATTGCGGCAGGGAAAGAGACCCAGTACTTC. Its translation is CASSIAAGKETQYF.

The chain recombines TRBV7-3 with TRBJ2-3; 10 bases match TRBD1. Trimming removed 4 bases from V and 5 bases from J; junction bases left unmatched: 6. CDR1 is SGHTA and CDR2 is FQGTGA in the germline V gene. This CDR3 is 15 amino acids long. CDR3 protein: CASSSTGGGGDTQYF. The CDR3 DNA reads TGTGCCAGCAGCTCGACAGGGGGCGGAGGAGATACGCAGTATTTT.

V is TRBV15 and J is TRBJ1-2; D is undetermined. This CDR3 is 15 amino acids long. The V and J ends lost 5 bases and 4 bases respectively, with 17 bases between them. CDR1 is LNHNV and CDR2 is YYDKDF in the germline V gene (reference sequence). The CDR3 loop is CATSRSGRRFYGYTF. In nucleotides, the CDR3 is TGTGCCACCAGCCGGAGCGGCAGGCGGTTCTATGGCTACACCTTC.

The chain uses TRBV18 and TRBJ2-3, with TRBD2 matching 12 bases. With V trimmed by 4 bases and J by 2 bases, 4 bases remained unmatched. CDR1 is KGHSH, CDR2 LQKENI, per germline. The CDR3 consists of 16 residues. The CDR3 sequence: CASSRLAGEVTDTQYF. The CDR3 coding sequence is TGTGCCAGCTCACGACTAGCGGGAGAGGTCACAGATACGCAGTATTTT.

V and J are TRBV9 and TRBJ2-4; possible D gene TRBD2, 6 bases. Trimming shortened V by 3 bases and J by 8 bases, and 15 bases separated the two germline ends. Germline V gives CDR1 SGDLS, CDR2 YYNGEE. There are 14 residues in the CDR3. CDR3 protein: CASSDGGEEYIQYF. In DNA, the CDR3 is TGTGCCAGCAGCGATGGAGGGGAGGAGTACATTCAGTACTTC.

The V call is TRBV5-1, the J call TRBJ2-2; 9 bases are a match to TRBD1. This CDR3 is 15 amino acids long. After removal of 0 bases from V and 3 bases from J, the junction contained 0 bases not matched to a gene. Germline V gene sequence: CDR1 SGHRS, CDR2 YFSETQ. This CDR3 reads CASSLGQGDTGELFF. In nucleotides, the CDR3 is TGCGCCAGCAGCTTGGGACAGGGGGACACCGGGGAGCTGTTTTTT.

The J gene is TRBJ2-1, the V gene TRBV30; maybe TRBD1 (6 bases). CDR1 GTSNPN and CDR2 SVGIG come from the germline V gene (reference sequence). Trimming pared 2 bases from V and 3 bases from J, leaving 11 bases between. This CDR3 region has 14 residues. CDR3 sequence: CAWSSGQVYNEQFF. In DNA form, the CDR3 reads TGTGCCTGGAGTTCGGGACAAGTCTACAATGAGCAGTTCTTC.

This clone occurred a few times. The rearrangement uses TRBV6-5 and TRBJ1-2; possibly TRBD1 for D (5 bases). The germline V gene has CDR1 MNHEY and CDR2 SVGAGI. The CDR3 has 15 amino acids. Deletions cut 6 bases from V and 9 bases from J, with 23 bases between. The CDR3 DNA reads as TGTGCCAGCAGGATTACCGGGACCGGACTATCTCGCTACACCTTC. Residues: CASRITGTGLSRYTF.

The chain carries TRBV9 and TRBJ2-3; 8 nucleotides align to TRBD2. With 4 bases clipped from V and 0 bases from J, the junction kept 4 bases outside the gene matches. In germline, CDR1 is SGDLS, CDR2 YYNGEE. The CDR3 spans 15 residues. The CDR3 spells CASSISGSSTDTQYF. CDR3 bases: TGTGCCAGCAGCATAAGCGGGAGCAGCACAGATACGCAGTATTTT.

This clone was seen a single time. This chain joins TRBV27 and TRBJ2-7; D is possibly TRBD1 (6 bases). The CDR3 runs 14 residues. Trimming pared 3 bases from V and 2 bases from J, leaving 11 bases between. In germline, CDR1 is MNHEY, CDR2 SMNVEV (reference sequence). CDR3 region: CASSLKDSTYEQYF. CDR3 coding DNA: TGTGCCAGCAGTTTGAAGGACAGCACCTACGAGCAGTACTTC.

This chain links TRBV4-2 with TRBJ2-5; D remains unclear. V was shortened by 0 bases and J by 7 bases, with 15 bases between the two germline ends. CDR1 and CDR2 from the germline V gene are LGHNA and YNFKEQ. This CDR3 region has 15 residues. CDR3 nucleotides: TGTGCCAGCAGCCAAGAGGATGCGGCACGAGGGACCCAGTACTTC. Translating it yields CASSQEDAARGTQYF.

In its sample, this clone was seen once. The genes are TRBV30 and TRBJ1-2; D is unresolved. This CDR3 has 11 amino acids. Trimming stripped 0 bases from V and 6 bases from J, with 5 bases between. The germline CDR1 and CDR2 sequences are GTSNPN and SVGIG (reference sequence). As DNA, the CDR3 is TGTGCCTGGAGTGTACTCGATGGCTACACCTTC. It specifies CAWSVLDGYTF.

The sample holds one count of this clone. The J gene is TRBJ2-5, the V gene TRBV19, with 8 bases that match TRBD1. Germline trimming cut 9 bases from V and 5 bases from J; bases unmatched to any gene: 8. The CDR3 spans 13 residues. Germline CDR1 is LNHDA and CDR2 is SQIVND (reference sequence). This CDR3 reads CASGADRVETQYF. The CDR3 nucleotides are TGTGCCAGCGGTGCGGACAGGGTTGAGACCCAGTACTTC.

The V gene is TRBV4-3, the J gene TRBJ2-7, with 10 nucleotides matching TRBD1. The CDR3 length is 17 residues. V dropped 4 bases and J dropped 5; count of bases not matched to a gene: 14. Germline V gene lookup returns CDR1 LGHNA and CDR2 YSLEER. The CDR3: CASSPSPPGDRGHEQYF. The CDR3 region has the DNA TGCGCCAGCAGCCCCTCCCCACCGGGGGACAGGGGCCACGAGCAGTACTTC.

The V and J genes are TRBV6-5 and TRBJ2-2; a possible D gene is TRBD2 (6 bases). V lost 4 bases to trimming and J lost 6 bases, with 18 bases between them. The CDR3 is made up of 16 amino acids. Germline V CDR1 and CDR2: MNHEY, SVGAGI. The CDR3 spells CASSFTPGPGAGELFF. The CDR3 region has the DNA TGTGCCAGCAGTTTTACCCCGGGACCGGGAGCCGGGGAGCTGTTTTTT.

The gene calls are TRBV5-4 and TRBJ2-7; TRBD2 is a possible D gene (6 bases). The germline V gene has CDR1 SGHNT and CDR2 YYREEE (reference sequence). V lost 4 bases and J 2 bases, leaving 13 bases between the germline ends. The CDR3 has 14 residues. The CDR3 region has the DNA TGTGCCAGCAGCACTGGGACTGCTACCTACGAGCAGTACTTC. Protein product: CASSTGTATYEQYF.

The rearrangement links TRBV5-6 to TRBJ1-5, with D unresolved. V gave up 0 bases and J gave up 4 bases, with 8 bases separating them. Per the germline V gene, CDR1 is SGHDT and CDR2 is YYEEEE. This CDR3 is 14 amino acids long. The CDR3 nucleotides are TGTGCCAGCAGCTTGGGCCGGACTAATCAGCCCCAGCATTTT. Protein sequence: CASSLGRTNQPQHF.